These T cell receptor beta chains were read from a single sample in a study of identical twins. TCRdb re-called the 5' RACE reads through MiXCR, storing one row per CDR3 protein. The table records about 470,000 distinct CDR3 sequences, more than 20% of them present only once. The sample also formed part of further work on T cells expressing NK-cell markers.

The material sequenced was CD4+ T cells sorted from blood. These receptors were collected from a woman aged 18 to 35 in good health. Each CDR3 is given with its conserved first and last residue. A D gene is named only where the DNA matches it firmly. Size values are once, few and many counts, or a class for expanded clones, and some rows have none.

V	J	D	size	CDR3	DNA
TRBV20-1	TRBJ2-4	.	few	CSASPALAKNIQYF	TGCAGTGCTAGTCCCGCGCTAGCCAAAAACATTCAGTACTTC
TRBV20-1	TRBJ2-2	TRBD2	.	CSARTGGPNTGELFF	TGCAGTGCTAGAACGGGAGGCCCGAACACCGGGGAGCTGTTTTTT
TRBV5-1	TRBJ2-6	.	.	CASSLATNWANVLTF	TGCGCCAGCAGCTTGGCCACGAACTGGGCCAACGTCCTGACTTTC
TRBV12-3/TRBV12-4	TRBJ2-4	TRBD1	.	CASSRSDRGSYF	TGTGCCAGCAGCCGTAGCGACAGGGGTTCGTACTTC
TRBV29-1	TRBJ1-2	TRBD1	few	CSVDQTGNYGYTF	TGCAGCGTTGACCAGACAGGGAACTATGGCTACACCTTC
TRBV7-2	TRBJ1-2	.	.	CASSLVQGSGYTF	TGTGCCAGCAGCCTCGTACAGGGTTCTGGCTACACCTTC
TRBV11-2	TRBJ2-7	.	.	CASSLGVGEGYEQYF	TGTGCCAGCAGCTTAGGGGTGGGAGAGGGATACGAGCAGTACTTC
TRBV14	TRBJ2-1	TRBD2	.	CASSQPSGVYNEQFF	TGTGCCAGCAGCCAACCTAGCGGAGTCTACAATGAGCAGTTCTTC
TRBV20-1	TRBJ1-2	TRBD1	many	CSAIGTVSGYTF	TGCAGTGCCATCGGGACAGTCTCTGGCTACACCTTC
TRBV20-1	TRBJ2-1	.	.	CSARDGGRYNEQFF	TGCAGTGCTAGAGATGGGGGCCGATACAATGAGCAGTTCTTC
TRBV12-3/TRBV12-4	TRBJ2-3	.	few	CASSPQGGSIRTDTQYF	TGTGCCAGCAGTCCCCAGGGGGGGTCGATCCGCACAGATACGCAGTATTTT
TRBV24-1	TRBJ2-3	TRBD2	.	CATSDSSSGRAICTQYF	TGTGCCACCAGTGATTCTTCGAGCGGGAGGGCCATTTGTACGCAGTATTTT
TRBV20-1	TRBJ2-3	.	.	CSARGLASTDTQYF	TGCAGTGCTAGGGGGCTAGCGAGCACAGATACGCAGTATTTT
TRBV11-2	TRBJ1-1	TRBD1	few	CASSLGGQGNTEAFF	TGTGCCAGCAGCTTAGGGGGACAGGGGAACACTGAAGCTTTCTTT
TRBV7-9	TRBJ2-3	.	.	CASSLGPFTDTQYF	TGTGCCAGCAGCTTAGGACCATTCACAGATACGCAGTATTTT
TRBV6-5	TRBJ2-7	.	few	CASSYFPGQSYEQYF	TGTGCCAGCAGTTACTTTCCCGGACAGTCCTACGAGCAGTACTTC
TRBV20-1	TRBJ2-1	TRBD2	.	CSATQPVLAETIDEQFF	TGCAGTGCTACTCAACCGGTACTAGCGGAGACTATCGATGAGCAGTTCTTC
TRBV28	TRBJ2-7	TRBD2	.	CASSVVGLAGVEQYF	TGTGCCAGCAGTGTCGTGGGACTAGCGGGAGTCGAGCAGTACTTC
TRBV27	TRBJ2-7	TRBD2	few	CASTSGSKGTYEQYF	TGTGCCAGCACTAGCGGGAGCAAGGGGACCTACGAGCAGTACTTC
TRBV4-2	TRBJ2-5	TRBD2	few	CASSQGLAGTQETQYF	TGTGCCAGCAGCCAAGGACTAGCGGGTACCCAAGAGACCCAGTACTTC
TRBV3-1	TRBJ2-1	TRBD2	.	CASSHGTSGIGQFF	TGTGCCAGCAGCCACGGGACTAGCGGGATAGGGCAGTTCTTC
TRBV5-1	TRBJ2-7	TRBD1	.	CASSVHGQGGCYEQYF	TGCGCCAGCAGCGTACACGGACAGGGCGGGTGCTACGAGCAGTACTTC
TRBV12-3/TRBV12-4	TRBJ1-5	.	.	CASSTRQDGQPQHF	TGTGCCAGCAGTACCCGACAGGACGGACAGCCCCAGCATTTT
TRBV5-1	TRBJ2-1	TRBD2	few	CASSEGLAGVVYNEQFF	TGCGCCAGCAGCGAGGGACTAGCGGGAGTAGTCTACAATGAGCAGTTCTTC
TRBV5-5	TRBJ1-2	.	many	CASSLSGIGGYYGYTF	TGTGCCAGCAGCTTGTCGGGGATCGGGGGTTACTATGGCTACACCTTC
TRBV5-1	TRBJ2-6	.	few	CASSPVLGSGANVLTF	TGCGCCAGCAGTCCGGTTCTAGGCTCTGGGGCCAACGTCCTGACTTTC
TRBV5-1	TRBJ2-3	TRBD2	once	CASSFGLAGGSDTQYF	TGCGCCAGCAGTTTTGGACTAGCGGGGGGCTCAGATACGCAGTATTTT
TRBV3-1	TRBJ2-5	TRBD1	.	CASSGTGGSETQYF	TGTGCCAGCAGCGGAACAGGGGGTTCTGAGACCCAGTACTTC
TRBV6-1	TRBJ2-7	TRBD2	.	CATHQAGSYEQYF	TGTGCCACCCACCAAGCGGGGTCCTACGAGCAGTACTTC
TRBV10-3	TRBJ2-1	.	.	CAIAPIENEQFF	TGTGCCATCGCGCCTATTGAGAATGAGCAGTTCTTC
TRBV10-2	TRBJ2-7	.	few	CASSEPGGPRYEQYF	TGCGCCAGCAGTGAGCCGGGCGGCCCGAGGTACGAGCAGTACTTC
TRBV6-5	TRBJ2-1	TRBD1	.	CASSYSRLRGREQFF	TGTGCCAGCAGTTACTCGAGATTAAGGGGGCGGGAGCAGTTCTTC
TRBV4-1	TRBJ1-4	.	.	CASSPRAGDEKLFF	TGCGCCAGCAGCCCCAGGGCAGGGGATGAAAAACTGTTTTTT
TRBV10-2	TRBJ2-5	TRBD2	many	CASSASGTSRETQYF	TGCGCCAGCAGTGCTTCCGGGACTAGCCGGGAGACCCAGTACTTC
TRBV14	TRBJ2-7	TRBD2	.	CASSQGFRLADYEQYF	TGTGCCAGCAGCCAAGGTTTTCGACTAGCGGATTACGAGCAGTACTTC
TRBV5-4	TRBJ2-5	.	.	CASSPLGPAGETQYF	TGTGCCAGCAGCCCTCTCGGACCAGCGGGAGAGACCCAGTACTTC
TRBV5-1	TRBJ2-7	.	few	CASSHGTDEQYF	TGCGCCAGCAGCCATGGAACCGACGAGCAGTACTTC
TRBV6-1	TRBJ2-7	TRBD2	.	CASSQPGTSEQYF	TGTGCCAGCAGTCAGCCGGGGACTAGCGAGCAGTACTTC
TRBV20-1	TRBJ2-7	TRBD1	few	CSARDPQGLSYEQYF	TGCAGTGCTAGAGACCCACAGGGGTTAAGCTACGAGCAGTACTTC
TRBV20-1	TRBJ2-7	.	.	CSASGNYEQYF	TGCAGTGCTAGTGGAAACTACGAGCAGTACTTC
TRBV2	TRBJ2-3	TRBD1	.	CASSGQGEDTQYF	TGTGCCAGCAGTGGGCAGGGGGAGGATACGCAGTATTTT
TRBV29-1	TRBJ1-1	.	many	CSVAAGWAMNTEAFF	TGCAGCGTCGCGGCAGGGTGGGCTATGAACACTGAAGCTTTCTTT
TRBV12-5	TRBJ2-1	TRBD2	many	CASGRSGRALNEQFF	TGTGCTAGTGGGAGGAGCGGGAGGGCCCTTAATGAGCAGTTCTTC
TRBV12-3/TRBV12-4	TRBJ2-5	TRBD1	.	CASSPGQVLETQYF	TGTGCCAGCAGTCCAGGACAGGTCCTCGAGACCCAGTACTTC
TRBV5-1	TRBJ2-1	.	few	CASSFEPGVSSYNEQFF	TGCGCCAGCAGCTTCGAACCGGGGGTTAGCTCCTACAATGAGCAGTTCTTC
TRBV12-3/TRBV12-4	TRBJ2-1	TRBD2	.	CASSQRGGSSYNEQFF	TGTGCCAGCAGTCAGCGCGGGGGGAGCTCCTACAATGAGCAGTTCTTC
TRBV5-1	TRBJ1-6	.	.	CASSLEQGNNSPLHF	TGCGCCAGCAGCTTGGAACAGGGAAATAATTCACCCCTCCACTTT
TRBV6-1	TRBJ1-6	TRBD1	.	CASSDTDRGPPLHF	TGTGCCAGCAGCGACACGGACAGGGGTCCACCCCTCCACTTT
TRBV5-1	TRBJ1-3	.	.	CASRKALGNTIYF	TGCGCCAGCAGGAAGGCACTGGGAAACACCATATATTTT
TRBV20-1	TRBJ1-5	.	few	CSARGLPNQPQHF	TGCAGTGCTAGAGGTCTGCCCAATCAGCCCCAGCATTTT
TRBV11-2	TRBJ2-3	.	.	CASSLDRWGTRHTDTQYF	TGTGCCAGCAGCTTAGATCGGTGGGGCACGCGCCACACAGATACGCAGTATTTT
TRBV5-6	TRBJ1-5	.	many	CASSLEGFGEHF	TGTGCCAGCAGCTTGGAAGGCTTCGGGGAGCATTTT
TRBV20-1	TRBJ2-1	TRBD2	.	CSVASGRYNEQFF	TGCAGTGTGGCTAGCGGGAGATACAATGAGCAGTTCTTC
TRBV5-1	TRBJ2-2	.	.	CASRRAANTGELFF	TGCGCCAGCAGACGTGCCGCGAACACCGGGGAGCTGTTTTTT
TRBV11-2	TRBJ2-1	TRBD2	few	CASSLAGGAYNEQFF	TGTGCCAGCAGCCTAGCGGGAGGCGCCTACAATGAGCAGTTCTTC
TRBV5-1	TRBJ1-6	.	.	CASNRGATETDPLHF	TGCGCCAGCAATAGGGGAGCGACAGAGACGGACCCCCTCCACTTT
TRBV20-1	TRBJ2-1	.	.	CSASPPEQFF	TGCAGTGCTAGCCCTCCCGAGCAGTTCTTC
TRBV18	TRBJ1-1	.	.	CASSPGTEGGHTEAFF	TGTGCCAGCTCACCAGGGACCGAGGGGGGCCACACTGAAGCTTTCTTT
TRBV7-9	TRBJ2-5	.	.	CASSTTSPPQYF	TGTGCCAGCAGCACAACTTCCCCCCCCCAGTACTTC
TRBV7-8	TRBJ1-2	.	once	CASSQTRNGYTF	TGTGCCAGCAGCCAAACCAGAAATGGCTACACCTTC